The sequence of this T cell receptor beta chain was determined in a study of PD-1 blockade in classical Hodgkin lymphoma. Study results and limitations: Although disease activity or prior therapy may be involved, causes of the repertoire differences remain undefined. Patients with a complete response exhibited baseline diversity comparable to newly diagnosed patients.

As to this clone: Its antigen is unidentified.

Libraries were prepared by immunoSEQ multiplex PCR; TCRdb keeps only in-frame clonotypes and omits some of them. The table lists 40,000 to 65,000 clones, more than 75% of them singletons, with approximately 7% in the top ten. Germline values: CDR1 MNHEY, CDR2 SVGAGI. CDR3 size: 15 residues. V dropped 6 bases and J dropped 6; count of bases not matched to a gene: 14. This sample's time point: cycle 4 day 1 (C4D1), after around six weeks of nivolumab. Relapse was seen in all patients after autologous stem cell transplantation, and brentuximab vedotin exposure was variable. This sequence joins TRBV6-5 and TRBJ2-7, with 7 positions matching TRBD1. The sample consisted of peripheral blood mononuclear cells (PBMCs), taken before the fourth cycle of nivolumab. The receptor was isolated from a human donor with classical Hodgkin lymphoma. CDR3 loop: CASRNQQGIVREQYF. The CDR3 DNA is TGTGCCAGCAGAAACCAACAGGGGATCGTCCGCGAGCAGTACTTC.